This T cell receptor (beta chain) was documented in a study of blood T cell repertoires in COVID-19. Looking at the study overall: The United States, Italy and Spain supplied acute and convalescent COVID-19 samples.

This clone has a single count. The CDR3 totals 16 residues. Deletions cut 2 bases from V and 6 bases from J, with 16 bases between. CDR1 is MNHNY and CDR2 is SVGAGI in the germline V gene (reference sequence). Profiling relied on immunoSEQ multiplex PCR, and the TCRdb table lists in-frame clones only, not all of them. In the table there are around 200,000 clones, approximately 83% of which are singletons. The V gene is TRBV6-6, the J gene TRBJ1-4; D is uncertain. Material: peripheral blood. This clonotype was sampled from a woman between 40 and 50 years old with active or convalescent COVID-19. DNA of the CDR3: TGTGCCAGCAGTTACCCCCAGCGGGGAACGGATGAAAAACTGTTTTTT. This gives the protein CASSYPQRGTDEKLFF.